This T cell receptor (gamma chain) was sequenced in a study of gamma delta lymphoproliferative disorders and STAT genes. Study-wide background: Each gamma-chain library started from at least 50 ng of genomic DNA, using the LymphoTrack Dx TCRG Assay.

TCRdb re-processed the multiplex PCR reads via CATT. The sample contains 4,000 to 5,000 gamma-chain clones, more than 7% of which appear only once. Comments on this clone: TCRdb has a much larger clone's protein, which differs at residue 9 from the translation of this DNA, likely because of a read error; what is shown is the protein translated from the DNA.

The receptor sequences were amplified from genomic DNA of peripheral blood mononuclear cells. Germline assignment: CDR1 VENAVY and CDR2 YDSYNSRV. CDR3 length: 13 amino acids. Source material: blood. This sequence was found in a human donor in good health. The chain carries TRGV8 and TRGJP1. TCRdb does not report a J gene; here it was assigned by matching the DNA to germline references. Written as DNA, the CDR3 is TGTGCCACCTGGGATACCACTGGTCGGTTCAAGATATTT. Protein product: CATWDTTGRFKIF.